These 26 T cell receptor beta chains were all obtained from the same sample, sequenced in a study of blood T cells in healthy people across ages. The use of a sample-barcoded 5' primer and a J-beta primer mix characterized a second PCR of about 7 to 12 cycles. TCRdb redid the calling of the 5' RACE reads with MiXCR, one entry per CDR3 protein. The sample records approximately 1,700,000 distinct CDR3 sequences, about two fifths being singletons. Sequenced material: blood. The receptor set was obtained from a human donor in good health.

At least ten counts were recorded for this clonotype. The V call is TRBV15, the J call TRBJ2-1; no clear D gene. Trimming took 0 bases from V and 5 from J, leaving 2 bases between them. This CDR3 is built from 12 residues. Per the germline V gene, CDR1 is LNHNV and CDR2 is YYDKDF (reference sequence). The CDR3 reads CATSRDHNEQFF. In DNA, the CDR3 is TGTGCCACCAGCAGAGACCACAATGAGCAGTTCTTC.

The V call is TRBV7-9, the J call TRBJ2-3, with 9 bases aligning to TRBD2. Germline V lookup: CDR1 SEHNR, CDR2 FQNEAQ (reference sequence). The V segment lost 2 bases and the J segment 2 bases; nucleotides outside the gene matches: 5. The CDR3 contains 16 residues. The CDR3 DNA reads TGTGCCAGCAGCTTATCTAGCGGGACAATCACAGATACGCAGTATTTT. Protein sequence: CASSLSSGTITDTQYF. The full variable domain, completed using reference TRBV7-9 and TRBJ2-3, is DTGVSQNPRHKITKRGQNVTFRCDPISEHNRLYWYRQTLGQGPEFLTYFQNEAQLEKSRLLSDRFSAERPKGSFSTLEIQRTEQGDSAMYLCASSLSSGTITDTQYFGPGTRLTVL.

The chain combines TRBV4-3 with TRBJ2-1, with D possibly being TRBD2 (5 bases). The V end lost 0 bases, the J end lost 13 bases, and 16 bases lay between the germline ends. Per germline, CDR1 LGHNA and CDR2 YSLEER. There are 14 residues in the CDR3. The CDR3, as DNA: TGCGCCAGCAGCCAAGAGCCCCGGGGAGAGACCCAGTTCTTC. The encoded protein is CASSQEPRGETQFF.

This clonotype has more than one count but fewer than ten. In DNA form, the CDR3 reads TGCAGCGGCGGGGGACACCCGTACCAAGAGACCCAGTACTTC. Translated: CSGGGHPYQETQYF. The V call is TRBV29-1, the J call TRBJ2-5, with D tentatively TRBD2 (7 bases). CDR3 size: 14 residues. Germline CDR1 SQVTM, CDR2 ANQGSEA. V was shortened by 7 bases and J by 0 bases, with 15 bases between the two germline ends.

In this sample, this clonotype turned up a few times. This chain joins TRBV5-1 and TRBJ2-7, with no clear D. With 6 bases removed from V and 3 bases from J, the gap between germline ends came to 13 bases. The length of the CDR3 is 13 residues. Germline-derived CDR1 and CDR2 are SGHRS and YFSETQ. The CDR3 is CASTDLGSYEQYF. CDR3 DNA sequence: TGCGCCAGCACCGACCTGGGCAGCTACGAGCAGTACTTC.

This chain joins TRBV4-1 and TRBJ1-6, with D hard to call. This CDR3 has 15 amino acids. Germline V gene lookup returns CDR1 MGHRA and CDR2 YSYEKL. The germline V and J ends were trimmed by 4 bases and 6 bases, with 13 bases remaining between them. Written as DNA, the CDR3 is TGCGCCAGCAGCCTTTTTCCCGGCCCTAATTCACCCCTCCACTTT. Amino acid sequence: CASSLFPGPNSPLHF.

The chain couples TRBV12-3 or TRBV12-4 to TRBJ1-5; 7 bases are a match to TRBD1. Trimming removed 6 bases from V and 3 bases from J; junction bases left unmatched: 8. The CDR3 extends over 15 amino acids. The CDR3 loop is CASSNLDRDNQPQHF. In DNA form, the CDR3 reads TGTGCCAGCAGCAACCTCGACAGGGACAATCAGCCCCAGCATTTT.

This clonotype has just a few counts. V usage is TRBV6-6 and J usage is TRBJ1-2; no firm D call. Germline lookup yields CDR1 MNHNY and CDR2 SVGAGI (reference sequence). This CDR3 comprises 12 residues. V was shortened by 5 bases and J by 5 bases, with 9 bases between the two germline ends. This CDR3 reads CASSQNMYGYTF. The CDR3 DNA reads as TGTGCCAGCAGTCAAAACATGTATGGCTACACCTTC.

This clonotype came up a few times. The rearrangement joins TRBV11-2 to TRBJ1-2; TRBD1 matches at 7 bases. The V and J ends lost 4 bases and 2 bases, in that order; junction bases with no gene match: 7. Looked up from germline, CDR1 is SGHAT and CDR2 is FQNNGV. This CDR3 is 15 amino acids long. CDR3 loop: CASSSGGQTNYGYTF. The CDR3, as DNA: TGTGCCAGCAGCTCAGGGGGGCAAACGAACTATGGCTACACCTTC.

The chain is built from TRBV5-6 and TRBJ1-1; no clear D gene. Trimming left V 0 bases short and J 3 bases short, with 12 bases between. Germline V gene lookup returns CDR1 SGHDT and CDR2 YYEEEE. The CDR3 runs 15 residues. CDR3 region: CASSLGPNSYTEAFF. As DNA, the CDR3 is TGTGCCAGCAGCTTGGGACCTAACAGTTACACTGAAGCTTTCTTT.

The genes are TRBV12-3 or TRBV12-4 and TRBJ1-6; D uncertain. V was cut by 5 bases and J by 7 bases, with 12 bases left in between. CDR3 size: 14 residues. The CDR3 here is CASSPDTANSPLHF. The CDR3 region has the DNA TGTGCCAGCAGTCCTGACACGGCCAATTCACCCCTCCACTTT.

This chain links TRBV2 with TRBJ1-2; 7 bases agree with TRBD1. The CDR3 extends over 14 amino acids. Losses at the gene ends were 6 bases for V and 3 bases for J; bases not matched to a gene: 7. Germline CDR1 and CDR2: SNHLY and FYNNEI. The CDR3 nucleotides are TGTGCCAGCAGCTCGTTCGGGACAGACTATGGCTACACCTTC. Translated, it gives CASSSFGTDYGYTF.

J is TRBJ2-6 and V is TRBV15; D is unresolved. V gave up 0 bases and J gave up 2 bases, with 8 bases separating them. The CDR3 totals 16 residues. Germline CDR1 is LNHNV and CDR2 is YYDKDF (reference sequence). CDR3 in amino acids: CATSRDRSTGANVLTF. CDR3 DNA: TGTGCCACCAGCAGAGATCGAAGCACTGGGGCCAACGTCCTGACTTTC.

V and J are TRBV7-2 and TRBJ1-2, with 7 positions matching TRBD1. Germline CDR1 reads SGHTA; CDR2 reads FQGNSA. The CDR3 consists of 15 residues. The V gene end was trimmed by 5 bases and the J gene end by 5 bases; junction bases not matched to a gene: 11. The CDR3 nucleotides read TGTGCCAGCAGCGCCCCGACAGGGATGGAGTATGGCTACACCTTC. Residues: CASSAPTGMEYGYTF.

The CDR3 is CASSVVGTSSDYEQYF. CDR3 DNA sequence: TGTGCCAGCAGCGTAGTAGGTACTTCTTCCGACTACGAGCAGTACTTC. The chain employs TRBV9 and TRBJ2-7; no clear D gene. V was pared by 0 bases and J by 3 bases, with 16 bases between. This CDR3 is 16 amino acids long. Germline CDR1 SGDLS, CDR2 YYNGEE.

The rearrangement joins TRBV20-1 to TRBJ2-7; no definite D call. This CDR3 is built from 15 residues. Germline lookup yields CDR1 DFQATT and CDR2 SNEGSKA (reference sequence). Trimming stripped 3 bases from V and 3 bases from J, with 18 bases between. As DNA, the CDR3 is TGCAGTGCTAGTAACTCCATAGACTCCTACTACGAGCAGTACTTC. It encodes CSASNSIDSYYEQYF.

This clonotype was recorded a few times. The rearrangement links TRBV2 to TRBJ2-7; 10 nucleotides match TRBD1. Trimming cost V 7 bases and J 6 bases; bases outside gene matches: 6. The CDR3 runs 13 residues. Germline loops: CDR1 SNHLY, CDR2 FYNNEI. Here the CDR3 reads CASTGTGVSEQYF. In nucleotides, the CDR3 is TGTGCCAGCACCGGGACAGGGGTATCCGAGCAGTACTTC. Drawing the rest from reference TRBV2 and TRBJ2-7, the complete variable domain is EPEVTQTPSHQVTQMGQEVILRCVPISNHLYFYWYRQILGQKVEFLVSFYNNEISEKSEIFDDQFSVERPDGSNFTLKIRSTKLEDSAMYFCASTGTGVSEQYFGPGTRLTVT.

About this clonotype: Sequence at one end of the junction differs from germline and may be a read error. The chain uses TRBV10-3 and TRBJ1-2; tentatively, D is TRBD1 (6 bases). The CDR3 length is 14 residues. Germline values: CDR1 ENHRY, CDR2 SYGVKD. CDR3 sequence (DNA): TGTGCCATCAGTGAGGAGGACAGTCGCTATGGCTGCACCTTC. It yields the protein CAISEEDSRYGCTF.

CDR3 DNA: TGCAGCGCCGCGAGGGTGAGAGACACTGAAGCTTTCTTT. Its translation: CSAARVRDTEAFF. The chain uses TRBV29-1 and TRBJ1-1, with D uncertain. The V gene's germline CDR1 is SQVTM and CDR2 ANQGSEA. V lost 7 bases and J 3 bases, leaving 15 bases between the germline ends. The CDR3 spans 13 residues.

The V call is TRBV4-1, the J call TRBJ1-1, with D perhaps TRBD1 (6 bases). Germline CDR1 MGHRA, CDR2 YSYEKL. V gave up 1 base and J gave up 3 bases, with 9 bases separating them. CDR3 size: 14 residues. The CDR3 region has the DNA TGCGCCAGCAGCCAAGTTACAGGGTACACTGAAGCTTTCTTT. This translates into CASSQVTGYTEAFF.

This clonotype has a handful of counts. This sequence joins TRBV20-1 and TRBJ2-4; 7 bases are a match to TRBD1. V was pared by 5 bases and J by 13 bases, with 14 bases of the junction left unmatched. The CDR3 runs to 13 residues. Looked up from germline, CDR1 is DFQATT and CDR2 is SNEGSKA (reference sequence). The CDR3 is CSAGQGVFNEQYF. CDR3 bases: TGCAGTGCTGGGCAGGGGGTTTTCAATGAGCAGTACTTC.

The rearrangement links TRBV20-1 to TRBJ2-3, with 9 bases lining up with TRBD2. Trimming removed 6 bases from V and 4 bases from J; junction bases left unmatched: 17. Germline V lookup: CDR1 DFQATT, CDR2 SNEGSKA (reference sequence). CDR3 size: 17 residues. The CDR3 nucleotides are TGCAGTGCCGGACCAAGTTACGGCGGGGGGGTGTCAGATACGCAGTATTTT. As protein: CSAGPSYGGGVSDTQYF.

The CDR3 region is CASSSGGPDTEAFF. As DNA, the CDR3 is TGTGCCAGCAGTTCAGGGGGTCCGGACACTGAAGCTTTCTTT. The chain carries TRBV28 and TRBJ1-1, with 7 bases matching TRBD1. Germline CDR1 reads MDHEN; CDR2 reads SYDVKM. V was pared by 4 bases and J by 3 bases, with 5 bases of the junction left unmatched. This CDR3 spans 14 amino acids.

The rearrangement uses TRBV11-3 and TRBJ1-2, with 8 bases fitting TRBD1. CDR1 and CDR2 (germline): SGHNT, YENEEA. The ends lost 2 bases at V and 4 bases at J; junction bases unmatched: 3. The CDR3 covers 14 residues. The CDR3, as DNA: TGTGCCAGCAGCTTACAGGGACAGGCCTATGGCTACACCTTC. This gives the protein CASSLQGQAYGYTF.

This chain joins TRBV4-1 and TRBJ1-4, with D uncertain. CDR1 is MGHRA, CDR2 YSYEKL, per germline. Trimming stripped 7 bases from V and 6 bases from J, with 15 bases between. The CDR3 extends over 14 amino acids. This CDR3 is CASNQIIGDEKLFF. Written as DNA, the CDR3 is TGCGCCAGCAACCAGATAATCGGCGATGAAAAACTGTTTTTT.

In its sample, this clonotype was seen a few times. V is TRBV7-3 and J is TRBJ2-5; 10 bases align to TRBD1. J gave up 5 bases and V 4 bases, and 7 bases lay outside the gene matches. The germline gives CDR1 SGHTA, CDR2 FQGTGA. The length of the CDR3 is 15 residues. This chain's CDR3 is CASSSTGGFGETQYF. In nucleotides, the CDR3 is TGTGCCAGCAGCTCGACAGGGGGCTTCGGGGAGACCCAGTACTTC. Looking up the rest from reference TRBV7-3 and TRBJ2-5 gives the full variable domain: GAGVSQTPSNKVTEKGKYVELRCDPISGHTALYWYRQSLGQGPEFLIYFQGTGAADDSGLPNDRFFAVRPEGSVSTLKIQRTERGDSAVYLCASSSTGGFGETQYFGPGTRLLVL.